This is a list of T cell receptor beta chains from one sample in a study of T cell responses to AZD1222 COVID-19 vaccine. TCRdb keeps only in-frame clones here, not all; method: immunoSEQ multiplex PCR. Among about 220,000 clones listed, 93% were seen once. This specimen was peripheral blood, taken on day 0 of MenACWY control vaccination. Receptors were obtained from an adult in good health. The CDR3 runs from the conserved cysteine through the conserved F or W. D genes are given only for firm matches. Clone size is stated in some rows and not others, as once, few, many or a class when expanded.

J gene | V gene | clone size | D gene | CDR3 protein | CDR3 DNA
TRBJ1-1 | TRBV7-8 | once | NA | CASSFSRTEAFF | TGTGCCAGCAGCTTTTCCCGGACTGAAGCTTTCTTT
TRBJ1-3 | TRBV10-3 | NA | NA | CAIQSSGNTIYF | TGTGCCATCCAGAGTTCCGGAAACACCATATATTTT
TRBJ1-2 | TRBV5-1 | once | NA | CASTHRSGGAYGYTF | TGCGCCAGCACGCATAGGTCCGGAGGGGCCTATGGCTACACCTTC
TRBJ1-1 | TRBV5-1 | NA | TRBD1 | CASSLADRGAEAFF | TGCGCCAGCAGCTTGGCCGACAGGGGGGCTGAAGCTTTCTTT
TRBJ1-3 | TRBV7-2 | NA | NA | CASSVRGSGNTIYF | TGTGCCAGCTCCGTCAGGGGTAGTGGAAACACCATATATTTT
TRBJ2-1 | TRBV11-3 | NA | NA | CASSLGSRTEQFF | TGTGCCAGCAGCTTAGGGTCAAGGACTGAGCAGTTCTTC
TRBJ1-1 | TRBV10-3 | once | TRBD1 | CAIRGTENTEAFF | TGTGCCATCAGGGGGACAGAGAACACTGAAGCTTTCTTT
TRBJ2-7 | TRBV6-5 | NA | TRBD2 | CASSYSGGYYEQYF | TGTGCCAGCAGTTACTCGGGGGGGTACTACGAGCAGTACTTC
TRBJ2-3 | TRBV5-5 | NA | NA | CASSPGDTDTQYF | TGTGCCAGCAGCCCCGGGGACACAGATACGCAGTATTTT
TRBJ2-4 | TRBV14 | once | NA | CASSPTGRAKNIQYF | TGTGCCAGCAGCCCGACAGGGAGGGCCAAAAACATTCAGTACTTC
TRBJ2-3 | TRBV4-1 | NA | TRBD1 | CASSLGPTGGTDTQYF | TGCGCCAGCAGCCTCGGCCCGACAGGGGGCACAGATACGCAGTATTTT
TRBJ1-5 | TRBV19 | NA | NA | CASSTGTPYGNQPQHF | TGTGCCAGTAGCACCGGGACACCCTATGGCAATCAGCCCCAGCATTTT
TRBJ1-2 | TRBV3-1/TRBV3-2 | NA | TRBD1 | CASSHEGTGARAVYTF | TGTGCCAGCAGCCATGAAGGGACAGGCGCCCGAGCTGTATACACCTTC
TRBJ1-1 | TRBV7-8 | once | NA | CASSPIEGGTEAFF | TGTGCCAGCAGCCCCATTGAGGGGGGCACTGAAGCTTTCTTT
TRBJ2-3 | TRBV29-1 | NA | NA | CSGISNTDTQYF | TGCAGCGGTATATCAAACACAGATACGCAGTATTTT
TRBJ2-7 | TRBV5-3 | NA | NA | CARSLKSPYEQYF | TGTGCCAGAAGCTTGAAGAGTCCCTACGAGCAGTACTTC
TRBJ1-2 | TRBV18 | once | NA | CASTRTSADGYTF | TGTGCCAGCACCCGGACTAGTGCGGATGGCTACACCTTC
TRBJ1-5 | TRBV21-1 | NA | NA | CASNDRDAISNQPQHF | TGTGCCAGCAACGACAGGGATGCTATTAGCAATCAGCCCCAGCATTTT
TRBJ1-2 | TRBV19 | NA | NA | CASNTGTANYGYTF | TGTGCCAGCAATACCGGGACGGCCAACTATGGCTACACCTTC
TRBJ2-3 | TRBV10-3 | NA | NA | CAISEPGVDTQYF | TGTGCCATCAGTGAGCCGGGGGTAGATACGCAGTATTTT
TRBJ1-5 | TRBV5-1 | NA | NA | CASSLGGSNQPQHF | TGCGCCAGCAGCTTGGGGGGGAGCAATCAGCCCCAGCATTTT
TRBJ1-2 | TRBV6-2/TRBV6-3 | NA | TRBD1 | CASSYSQGAFSHTF | TGTGCCAGCAGTTACAGTCAGGGGGCTTTCAGCCACACCTTC
TRBJ1-2 | TRBV18 | NA | NA | CASSPPGGVYGYTF | TGTGCCAGCTCACCACCGGGGGGCGTCTATGGCTACACCTTC
TRBJ2-3 | TRBV12-5 | NA | TRBD2 | CASGLPVSRGGSTDTQYF | TGTGCTAGTGGTTTGCCTGTAAGCCGGGGGGGTAGCACAGATACGCAGTATTTT
TRBJ1-1 | TRBV2 | once | NA | CASYQDRNTEAFF | TGTGCCAGCTACCAGGACAGGAACACTGAAGCTTTCTTT